This T cell receptor beta chain was captured in a study of CD8+CD57+ T cells in acquired aplastic anemia. Study-wide context: An average of roughly 3 ug of DNA was obtained from sorted CD4+ and CD8+ cells. Study-level results: Patients did not significantly differ from controls in CD8+ Simpson's diversity. About 30 was the count of CD8+ CDR3 sequences that patients shared with controls.

The V and J ends lost 5 bases and 2 bases, in that order; junction bases with no gene match: 9. CDR1 and CDR2 (germline): SGHAT, FQNNGV. This CDR3 is built from 16 residues. The template used for profiling TCR beta VDJ and CDR3 was genomic DNA. In TCRdb, the reads were re-called with MiXCR into one record per CDR3 protein. The repertoire consists of about 220,000 distinct CDR3 sequences, with approximately 45% occurring once and the leading ten covering 7% to 9.5%. A remark on this clonotype: The antigen remains unidentified.

Only patients with CD8+CD57+ cell expansion on flow cytometry were chosen for sequencing. The sequencing input was sorted CD4+, CD8+, or CD8+CD57+ T cells (not recorded which) from PBMCs. The receptor was isolated from a human donor with aplastic anemia. The genes are TRBV11-2 and TRBJ2-5, with 9 bases that match TRBD2. This CDR3 reads CASSRGGGGVQETQYF. CDR3 in DNA: TGTGCCAGCAGCCGCGGGGGGGGGGGGGTACAAGAGACCCAGTACTTC.